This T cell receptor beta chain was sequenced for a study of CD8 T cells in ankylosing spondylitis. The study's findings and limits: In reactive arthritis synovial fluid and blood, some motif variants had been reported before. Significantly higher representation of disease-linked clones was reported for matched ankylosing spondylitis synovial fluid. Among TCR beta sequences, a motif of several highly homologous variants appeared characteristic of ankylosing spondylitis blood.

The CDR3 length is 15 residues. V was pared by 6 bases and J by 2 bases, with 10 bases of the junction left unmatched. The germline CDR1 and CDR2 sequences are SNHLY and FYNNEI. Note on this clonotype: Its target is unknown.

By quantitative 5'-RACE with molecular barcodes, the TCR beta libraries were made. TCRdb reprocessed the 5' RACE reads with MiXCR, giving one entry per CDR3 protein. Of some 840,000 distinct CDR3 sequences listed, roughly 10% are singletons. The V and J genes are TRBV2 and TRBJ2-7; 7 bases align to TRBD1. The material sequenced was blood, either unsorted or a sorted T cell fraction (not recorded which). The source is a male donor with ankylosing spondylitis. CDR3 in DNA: TGTGCCAGCAGCGTCATGGGGACAGCCACCTACGAGCAGTACTTC. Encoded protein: CASSVMGTATYEQYF. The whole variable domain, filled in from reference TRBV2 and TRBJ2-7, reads EPEVTQTPSHQVTQMGQEVILRCVPISNHLYFYWYRQILGQKVEFLVSFYNNEISEKSEIFDDQFSVERPDGSNFTLKIRSTKLEDSAMYFCASSVMGTATYEQYFGPGTRLTVT.